Shown below are 21 T cell receptor beta chains from a single sample sequenced in a study of vaccination and CD4 T cells after COVID-19. Treatment given: roughly 11-day PBMC culture with coronavirus spike peptide pools or control peptides (ViraFEST assay). Their antigen targets remain unknown. The Oncomine TCR Beta short-read assay was applied to DNA of cultured CD4+ T cells. A single record per CDR3 protein comes from TCRdb applying MiXCR to the PCR reads. The sample holds around 14,000 distinct CDR3 sequences, under 55% seen once. Sequenced here: CD4+ T cells from blood, cultured in vitro, sampled before SARS-CoV-2 vaccination. The receptors were gathered from a human donor who had recovered from COVID-19.

The rearrangement uses TRBV2 and TRBJ2-7, with TRBD1 as a possible D gene (6 bases). Per germline, CDR1 SNHLY and CDR2 FYNNEI. Trimming stripped 4 bases from V and 2 bases from J, with 12 bases between. This CDR3 contains 14 residues. For the CDR3, the DNA is TGTGCCAGCAGTGTAGGGGGATTTACCTACGAGCAGTACTTC. It specifies CASSVGGFTYEQYF. Complete variable domain (other parts from reference TRBV2 and TRBJ2-7): EPEVTQTPSHQVTQMGQEVILRCVPISNHLYFYWYRQILGQKVEFLVSFYNNEISEKSEIFDDQFSVERPDGSNFTLKIRSTKLEDSAMYFCASSVGGFTYEQYFGPGTRLTVT.

J is TRBJ1-5 and V is TRBV4-3; TRBD1 matches 7 bases. The junction had 8 bases not matched to a gene; V was cut back by 0 bases and J by 6 bases. The CDR3 spans 16 residues. The germline V gene encodes CDR1 LGHNA and CDR2 YSLEER. CDR3 sequence reads: CASSQDTAGGPQPQHF. The CDR3 DNA follows: TGCGCCAGCAGCCAAGATACGGCAGGGGGTCCTCAGCCCCAGCATTTT.

This chain links TRBV2 with TRBJ2-7; 8 nucleotides agree with TRBD2. CDR1 and CDR2 (germline): SNHLY, FYNNEI. CDR3 length: 14 amino acids. V was clipped by 10 bases and J by 2 bases; unmatched bases: 10. The CDR3, as DNA: TGTGCCACTCACCTTAGCGGGATTACCTACGAGCAGTACTTC. This gives the protein CATHLSGITYEQYF.

The chain links TRBV27 to TRBJ1-2; D possibly corresponds to TRBD1 (5 bases). The germline CDR1 and CDR2 sequences are MNHEY and SMNVEV (reference sequence). The CDR3 sequence is 14 residues long. The V gene lost 5 bases and the J gene lost 4 bases, with 14 bases spanning the gap. CDR3 coding DNA: TGTGCCAGCAGTCTCCAAGGGGCAGCCTATGGCTACACCTTC. Its translation is CASSLQGAAYGYTF.

This clonotype came up a few times. This chain uses TRBV20-1 with TRBJ2-3; 12 nucleotides line up with TRBD2. The CDR3 covers 15 residues. Trimming took 1 base from V and 11 from J; bases not matched to a gene: 10. In germline, CDR1 is DFQATT, CDR2 SNEGSKA (reference sequence). CDR3 amino acids: CSARAPGLAGGEQYF. The CDR3 DNA sequence: TGCAGTGCTAGAGCACCGGGACTAGCGGGCGGAGAGCAGTATTTT.

This chain connects TRBV2 to TRBJ2-7; 7 nucleotides line up with TRBD1. Trimming took 0 bases from V and 6 from J; bases not matched to a gene: 8. The CDR3 is 15 residues long. CDR1 is SNHLY, CDR2 FYNNEI, per germline. The CDR3 DNA reads as TGTGCCAGCAGTGAAGCCAGAGGGGGCTCGGCCGAGCAGTACTTC. Translated, it gives CASSEARGGSAEQYF.

V is TRBV12-3 or TRBV12-4 and J is TRBJ2-5; 7 bases match TRBD2. This CDR3 region has 12 residues. After removal of 8 bases from V and 0 bases from J, the junction contained 0 bases not matched to a gene. The CDR3 DNA is TGTGCCAGCGGGACTAACCAAGAGACCCAGTACTTC. It translates to CASGTNQETQYF.

This rearrangement joins TRBV10-3 to TRBJ2-7; maybe TRBD1 (6 bases). The CDR3 extends over 15 amino acids. CDR1 is ENHRY and CDR2 is SYGVKD in the germline V gene. Trimming removed 2 bases at V and 3 bases at J, with 14 bases between. The DNA for the CDR3 is TGTGCCATCAGTGAGGGGACAATTCCTATCTACGAGCAGTACTTC. This translates into CAISEGTIPIYEQYF.

This chain joins TRBV27 and TRBJ2-7; the match to TRBD2 covers 9 bases. This CDR3 has 16 amino acids. CDR1 MNHEY and CDR2 SMNVEV come from the germline V gene (reference sequence). Trimming at V came to 2 bases and at J to 2 bases, leaving 7 bases not matched to a gene. The CDR3 bases are TGTGCCAGCAGTTTACTAGCGGGGCGAAAACCCTACGAGCAGTACTTC. This codes for CASSLLAGRKPYEQYF.

The chain links TRBV7-8 to TRBJ2-2, with TRBD2 as a possible D gene (5 bases). CDR1 and CDR2 from the germline V gene are SGHVS and FQNEAQ. V was clipped by 5 bases and J by 6 bases, with 16 bases between them. The CDR3 covers 15 residues. CDR3 nucleotide sequence: TGTGCCAGCAGCGGACTCGGGTTGTATCCCGGGGAGCTGTTTTTT. This gives the protein CASSGLGLYPGELFF.

Only a few counts were recorded for this clonotype. The genes are TRBV11-3 and TRBJ1-6; 7 nucleotides agree with TRBD1. The CDR3 consists of 14 residues. V lost 4 bases to trimming and J lost 8 bases; unmatched junction nucleotides: 5. Looked up from germline, CDR1 is SGHNT and CDR2 is YENEEA. CDR3 amino acids: CASSSDRPDSPLHF. The CDR3 nucleotides read TGTGCCAGCAGCTCGGACAGGCCGGATTCACCCCTCCACTTT.

A remark on this clonotype: Compared with germline, one end of the junction differs, possibly owing to a read error. This CDR3 is CSTRKGDTEAFF. In DNA, the CDR3 is TGCAGTACTAGGAAGGGGGACACTGAAGCTTTCTTT. V and J are TRBV20-1 and TRBJ1-1, with D perhaps matching TRBD1 (6 bases). Germline-derived CDR1 and CDR2 are DFQATT and SNEGSKA (reference sequence). The CDR3 contains 12 residues.

This clonotype was observed a few times. The CDR3 loop is CASSYSLAGVYEQYF. CDR3 DNA: TGTGCCAGCAGTTACTCCCTAGCGGGGGTCTACGAGCAGTACTTC. The J gene is TRBJ2-7, the V gene TRBV6-5; the match to TRBD2 covers 10 bases. Germline lookup yields CDR1 MNHEY and CDR2 SVGAGI. The CDR3 length is 15 residues. The junction had 2 bases not matched to a gene; V was cut back by 0 bases and J by 3 bases.

The chain employs TRBV11-3 and TRBJ1-2; D not resolved. This CDR3 spans 14 amino acids. Trimming stripped 3 bases from V and 2 bases from J, with 10 bases between. Germline-derived CDR1 and CDR2 are SGHNT and YENEEA. The CDR3 region is CASSLGSINYGYTF. CDR3 DNA sequence: TGTGCCAGCAGCTTGGGATCCATAAACTATGGCTACACCTTC.

This chain connects TRBV20-1 to TRBJ2-7; maybe TRBD2 (6 bases). The V gene lost 6 bases and the J gene lost 1 base, with 19 bases spanning the gap. This CDR3 has 15 amino acids. Germline CDR1 is DFQATT and CDR2 is SNEGSKA (reference sequence). This chain's CDR3 is CSAPPSGHSSYEQYF. The CDR3 region has the DNA TGCAGTGCCCCGCCAAGCGGGCATAGTTCCTACGAGCAGTACTTC.

This clonotype was observed a handful of times. The rearrangement uses TRBV6-1 and TRBJ1-5; unclear D gene. V was shortened by 5 bases and J by 0 bases, with 5 bases between the two germline ends. The CDR3 loop spans 13 amino acids. Germline CDR1 is MNHNS and CDR2 is SASEGT. The CDR3 is CASSLDSNQPQHF. DNA for the CDR3: TGTGCCAGCAGTCTCGATAGCAATCAGCCCCAGCATTTT.

This clonotype was detected only a few times. V gene TRBV10-2 combines with J gene TRBJ2-7; 7 nucleotides align to TRBD1. Germline CDR1 is WSHSY and CDR2 is SAAADI. Trimming cost V 5 bases and J 4 bases; bases outside gene matches: 2. This CDR3 spans 12 amino acids. The CDR3 coding sequence is TGCGCCAGCAGTTTACAGGGGTACGAGCAGTACTTC. Translated: CASSLQGYEQYF.

This chain joins TRBV24-1 and TRBJ2-3; TRBD2 agrees at 9 bases. CDR1 KGHDR and CDR2 SFDVKD come from the germline V gene. Trimming took 3 bases from V and 5 from J; bases not matched to a gene: 8. This CDR3 contains 16 residues. The CDR3 DNA follows: TGTGCCACCAGTGATCGGGCTAGCGGGATAGGAGATACGCAGTATTTT. It encodes CATSDRASGIGDTQYF.

The gene calls are TRBV11-1 and TRBJ1-6; weak D call: TRBD1 (5 bases). Trimming stripped 4 bases from V and 2 bases from J, with 15 bases between. This CDR3 spans 17 amino acids. Per the germline V gene, CDR1 is SGHAT and CDR2 is FQDESV (reference sequence). As DNA, the CDR3 is TGTGCCAGCAGCTACGGACATATGGGGCCCTATAATTCACCCCTCCACTTT. Translating gives CASSYGHMGPYNSPLHF.

The chain carries TRBV10-3 and TRBJ1-1; no clear D gene. CDR3 length: 13 residues. The germline CDR1 and CDR2 sequences are ENHRY and SYGVKD. V lost 8 bases and J lost 7, with 17 bases in between. The CDR3 protein is CAIGVEAGGEAFF. CDR3 nucleotides: TGTGCCATCGGGGTCGAGGCAGGAGGTGAAGCTTTCTTT.

This chain links TRBV6-5 with TRBJ2-7; 7 nucleotides match TRBD2. In germline, CDR1 is MNHEY, CDR2 SVGAGI. J gave up 1 base and V 2 bases, and 5 bases lay outside the gene matches. The length of the CDR3 is 15 residues. This CDR3 is CASSYRGRSSYEQYF. CDR3 bases: TGTGCCAGCAGTTACCGCGGGAGATCATCCTACGAGCAGTACTTC.